Each of the 11 T cell receptor beta chains below was sequenced from the same sample in a study of regulatory T cells in long-lasting Graves disease. Building of the TCR beta libraries involved iRepertoire HTBI primers and Arm-PCR of CDR3 regions. Using its own MiXCR run on the multiplex PCR reads, TCRdb lists one record per CDR3 protein. Of about 520,000 distinct CDR3 sequences detected, 12% appear once; the ten largest clones hold over 7%. Time point specified: newly diagnosed GD, antithyroid drugs for less than 3 months. Construction of the TCR library relied on RNA isolated from PBMCs. These same records also appear under a second study, on T cells in Graves' hyperthyroidism and ophthalmopathy.

The sample here was peripheral blood mononuclear cells (PBMCs), taken at new diagnosis, from a patient treated with antithyroid drugs. The receptors here all came from a woman aged 25 to 39 with Graves disease.

For this clonotype: One base away lies a much larger clone, so this may be a sequencing read error. J is TRBJ1-5 and V is TRBV6-1, with 8 bases matching TRBD1. V gave up 5 bases and J gave up 6 bases; unmatched junction bases: 12. The CDR3 has 16 residues. Germline values: CDR1 MNHNS, CDR2 SASEGT. CDR3 amino acids: CASSRTGRSSGQPQHF. The CDR3 DNA is TGTGCCAGCAGTCGGACAGGGAGGAGTTCTGGTCAGCCCCAGCATTTT.

This clonotype was seen ten or more times. J is TRBJ2-3 and V is TRBV13; D not certain. The CDR3 contains 12 residues. The germline V gene encodes CDR1 PRHDT and CDR2 FYEKMQ (reference sequence). Trimming removed 5 bases from V and 5 bases from J, with 8 bases in between. In nucleotides, the CDR3 is TGTGCCAGCAGCCCGCTTCGAGATACGCAGTATTTT. It yields the protein CASSPLRDTQYF.

This clonotype was picked up many times. The V gene is TRBV10-3, the J gene TRBJ1-1, with D perhaps matching TRBD1 (6 bases). CDR3 length: 13 amino acids. Trimming left V 6 bases short and J 2 bases short, with 10 bases between. Looked up from germline, CDR1 is ENHRY and CDR2 is SYGVKD. This CDR3 reads CAISGTSNTEAFF. In DNA form, the CDR3 reads TGTGCCATCAGCGGGACAAGCAACACTGAAGCTTTCTTT.

V is TRBV7-9 and J is TRBJ1-2, with 8 bases lining up with TRBD1. CDR1 is SEHNR and CDR2 is FQNEAQ in the germline V gene (reference sequence). The trim removed 3 bases at V and 8 bases at J, leaving 5 bases unmatched. The CDR3 has 13 residues. CDR3 sequence reads: CASSFGQGNGYTF. The CDR3 bases are TGTGCCAGCAGCTTTGGACAGGGTAACGGCTACACCTTC.

This clonotype was observed many times. J is TRBJ2-3 and V is TRBV30; a weak D match, TRBD2 (5 bases). Germline lookup yields CDR1 GTSNPN and CDR2 SVGIG (reference sequence). V lost 2 bases, J lost 2 bases, and 11 bases lay in between. The CDR3 has 14 amino acids. The CDR3 DNA reads as TGTGCCTGGAGTCGCAGCGGTTACACAGATACGCAGTATTTT. It translates to CAWSRSGYTDTQYF.

This clonotype was counted only a few times. The chain links TRBV20-1 to TRBJ2-1, with TRBD2 matching 8 bases. From germline, CDR1 is DFQATT and CDR2 SNEGSKA (reference sequence). This CDR3 has 15 residues. V trimming: 3 bases; J trimming: 3 bases; junction bases outside the gene matches: 7. This chain's CDR3 is CSARGSGIFYNEQFF. Here the CDR3 DNA reads TGCAGTGCTAGGGGTAGCGGGATTTTCTACAATGAGCAGTTCTTC.

J is TRBJ1-2 and V is TRBV19, with TRBD1 matching 10 bases. In germline, CDR1 is LNHDA, CDR2 SQIVND (reference sequence). The CDR3 extends over 15 amino acids. V trimming: 7 bases; J trimming: 3 bases; junction bases outside the gene matches: 8. This CDR3 is CASNTRTGGDYGYTF. In nucleotides, the CDR3 is TGTGCCAGTAACACCCGGACAGGGGGAGACTATGGCTACACCTTC. The whole variable domain, remainder taken from reference TRBV19 and TRBJ1-2, is DGGITQSPKYLFRKEGQNVTLSCEQNLNHDAMYWYRQDPGQGLRLIYYSQIVNDFQKGDIAEGYSVSREKKESFPLTVTSAQKNPTAFYLCASNTRTGGDYGYTFGSGTRLTVV.

The sample holds many counts of this clonotype. The J gene is TRBJ1-1, the V gene TRBV30; D is uncertain. V was cut by 2 bases and J by 7 bases, with 11 bases left in between. This CDR3 is built from 12 residues. Germline V gene data show CDR1 as GTSNPN and CDR2 as SVGIG (reference sequence). CDR3 loop: CAWSPGVSEAFF. DNA for the CDR3: TGTGCCTGGAGTCCTGGGGTGAGTGAAGCTTTCTTT.

This clonotype has just a few counts. The genes are TRBV5-1 and TRBJ1-6; tentative D call: TRBD1 (6 bases). The CDR3 has 15 residues. V was cut by 3 bases and J by 7 bases, with 14 bases left in between. The V gene's germline CDR1 is SGHRS and CDR2 YFSETQ. The CDR3 DNA sequence: TGCGCCAGCAGCTCCCGCGACAGGCAGAATTCACCCCTCCACTTT. This codes for CASSSRDRQNSPLHF. Looking up the rest from reference TRBV5-1 and TRBJ1-6 gives the full variable domain: KAGVTQTPRYLIKTRGQQVTLSCSPISGHRSVSWYQQTPGQGLQFLFEYFSETQRNKGNFPGRFSGRQFSNSRSEMNVSTLELGDSALYLCASSSRDRQNSPLHFGNGTRLTVT.

Many counts were recorded for this clonotype. V usage is TRBV20-1 and J usage is TRBJ2-5; no reliable D call. There are 14 residues in the CDR3. Germline CDR1 reads DFQATT; CDR2 reads SNEGSKA (reference sequence). V lost 0 bases and J 3 bases, leaving 11 bases between the germline ends. The CDR3 DNA reads as TGCAGTGCTAGAGATTACCTTCGGGAAGAGACCCAGTACTTC. This gives the protein CSARDYLREETQYF.

About this clonotype itself: Its ends do not fully match the called genes, so a read error is possible. This chain uses TRBV20-1 with TRBJ1-2; weak D call: TRBD1 (5 bases). The CDR3 is 13 amino acids. The germline CDR1 and CDR2 sequences are DFQATT and SNEGSKA (reference sequence). CDR3 loop: CSAYNPGTNEYAF. CDR3 in DNA: TGCAGTGCTTATAATCCCGGGACGAACGAATACGCCTTC.